The 28 T cell receptor beta chains below come from one sample, sequenced in a study of blood T cell repertoires in COVID-19. The assay was immunoSEQ multiplex PCR, and TCRdb's table has in-frame clones only and misses some. The repertoire holds some 100,000 clones, 80% to 90% seen once, with 2% to 3% in the top ten. The material sequenced was PBMCs or T cells enriched from blood (not recorded which). These receptors were collected from a woman between 50 and 59 years old who had recovered from COVID-19.

The genes are TRBV6-5 and TRBJ2-7; 14 bases fit TRBD2. This CDR3 spans 14 amino acids. With 8 bases clipped from V and 3 bases from J, the junction kept 3 bases outside the gene matches. Looked up from germline, CDR1 is MNHEY and CDR2 is SVGAGI. The CDR3 protein is CASRGTSGSYEQYF. As DNA, the CDR3 is TGTGCCAGCCGAGGGACTAGCGGGAGCTACGAGCAGTACTTC.

In regard to this clone: This same CDR3 is encoded by further DNA sequences in the sample. The V call is TRBV19, the J call TRBJ1-2; weak D call: TRBD1 (5 bases). There are 12 residues in the CDR3. V lost 5 bases and J 5 bases, leaving 9 bases between the germline ends. From germline, CDR1 is LNHDA and CDR2 SQIVND (reference sequence). CDR3 in amino acids: CASSVTGYGYTF. The CDR3 bases are TGTGCCAGTAGTGTTACAGGTTATGGCTACACCTTC.

V usage is TRBV19 and J usage is TRBJ1-2; TRBD1 aligns across 7 bases. Germline CDR1 and CDR2: LNHDA and SQIVND (reference sequence). CDR3 length: 13 residues. The junction had 0 bases not matched to a gene; V was cut back by 3 bases and J by 2 bases. For the CDR3, the DNA is TGTGCCAGTAGTATGACAGGGAACTATGGCTACACCTTC. It encodes CASSMTGNYGYTF.

The genes are TRBV3-1 (or the pseudogene TRBV3-2) and TRBJ2-1; D might be TRBD2 (6 bases). The CDR3 spans 16 residues. Germline V CDR1 and CDR2: LGHDT, YNNKEL (reference sequence). V lost 0 bases and J lost 7, with 16 bases in between. The chain's CDR3 is CASSQDLRERRNEQFF. DNA of the CDR3: TGTGCCAGCAGCCAAGATCTCCGGGAGAGGCGGAATGAGCAGTTCTTC.

The chain is built from TRBV2 and TRBJ1-1; weak D call: TRBD1 (6 bases). Trimming stripped 7 bases from V and 5 bases from J, with 17 bases between. The CDR3 totals 14 residues. In germline, CDR1 is SNHLY, CDR2 FYNNEI. CDR3 DNA: TGTGCCAGCACGGGCGTCGGGGGGCGAACTGAAGCTTTCTTT. Protein sequence: CASTGVGGRTEAFF.

The chain uses TRBV5-1 and TRBJ2-5, with 9 bases aligning to TRBD1. The CDR3 has 17 residues. Germline V lookup: CDR1 SGHRS, CDR2 YFSETQ. Trimming at V came to 0 bases and at J to 4 bases, leaving 10 bases not matched to a gene. The CDR3: CASSLGDRVGFGETQYF. CDR3 coding DNA: TGCGCCAGCAGCTTGGGGGACAGGGTCGGGTTCGGAGAGACCCAGTACTTC.

This rearrangement joins TRBV7-6 to TRBJ2-7; TRBD2 matches 10 bases. This CDR3 has 14 amino acids. Unmatched junction bases numbered 1, after V lost 5 bases and J lost 0 bases. Germline V gives CDR1 SGHVS, CDR2 FNYEAQ. CDR3 sequence: CASSPSGSSYEQYF. The CDR3 DNA reads TGTGCCAGCAGCCCTAGCGGGAGCTCCTACGAGCAGTACTTC.

The chain links TRBV6-1 to TRBJ2-7; TRBD1 is a possible D gene (5 bases). Germline values: CDR1 MNHNS, CDR2 SASEGT. The CDR3 runs 18 residues. V lost 3 bases, J lost 4 bases, and 25 bases lay in between. The CDR3 is CASSEVVGRSRKGYEQYF. For the CDR3, the DNA is TGTGCCAGCAGTGAGGTGGTCGGTAGGTCGAGGAAGGGGTACGAGCAGTACTTC.

The CDR3 nucleotides are TGTGCCAGCAGCTTGTGGGGAGGGAACGAGCAGTACTTC. It encodes CASSLWGGNEQYF. The V call is TRBV5-5, the J call TRBJ2-7; 7 nucleotides match TRBD2. The length of the CDR3 is 13 residues. Germline assignment: CDR1 SGHKS and CDR2 YYEKEE (reference sequence). Unmatched junction bases numbered 3, after V lost 1 base and J lost 5 bases.

The chain has TRBV27 and TRBJ2-1; 7 nucleotides align to TRBD2. V lost 6 bases and J lost 6; bases outside the gene matches: 17. The CDR3 contains 17 residues. Per germline, CDR1 MNHEY and CDR2 SMNVEV (reference sequence). The CDR3 sequence: CASSDWGLADRGNEQFF. Written as DNA, the CDR3 is TGTGCCAGCAGCGATTGGGGTCTAGCGGACCGCGGCAATGAGCAGTTCTTC.

The chain has TRBV6-5 and TRBJ1-2, with D perhaps TRBD1 (5 bases). This CDR3 has 15 residues. Trimming pared 2 bases from V and 4 bases from J, leaving 14 bases between. The germline gives CDR1 MNHEY, CDR2 SVGAGI. The CDR3 bases are TGTGCCAGCAGTTACATGCAGGGAGGGAGCTATGGCTACACCTTC. It yields the protein CASSYMQGGSYGYTF.

The chain links TRBV27 to TRBJ1-2, with TRBD1 matching over 9 bases. Germline-derived CDR1 and CDR2 are MNHEY and SMNVEV (reference sequence). The CDR3 runs 13 residues. The V gene end was trimmed by 3 bases and the J gene end by 4 bases; junction bases not matched to a gene: 0. The DNA for the CDR3 is TGTGCCAGCAGTTTGACAGGGGGCTATGGCTACACCTTC. Translation: CASSLTGGYGYTF.

The chain uses TRBV19 and TRBJ1-5; D call uncertain. Germline V gene lookup returns CDR1 LNHDA and CDR2 SQIVND (reference sequence). The CDR3 consists of 15 residues. V was cut by 7 bases and J by 0 bases, with 13 bases left in between. CDR3 protein: CASTREAYSNQPQHF. The DNA of the CDR3 is TGTGCCAGTACCCGGGAGGCATATAGCAATCAGCCCCAGCATTTT.

J is TRBJ2-1 and V is TRBV5-6, with TRBD1 as a possible D gene (6 bases). V lost 4 bases to trimming and J lost 5 bases, with 19 bases between them. The CDR3 extends over 16 amino acids. CDR1 is SGHDT and CDR2 is YYEEEE in the germline V gene. CDR3 coding DNA: TGTGCCAGCAGCCCTTCGTCCGGGACATTCGACAATGAGCAGTTCTTC. Its translation: CASSPSSGTFDNEQFF.

J is TRBJ2-1 and V is TRBV5-1; 12 bases are a match to TRBD2. The CDR3 totals 16 residues. Losses at the gene ends were 4 bases for V and 9 bases for J; bases not matched to a gene: 11. Germline CDR1 is SGHRS and CDR2 is YFSETQ. The DNA for the CDR3 is TGCGCCAGCAGCGGGACCCGTCTAGCGGGGGGGCCTGAGCAGTTCTTC. Translating gives CASSGTRLAGGPEQFF.

This sequence joins TRBV29-1 and TRBJ2-7; the D gene is possibly TRBD1 (6 bases). Trimming took 7 bases from V and 1 from J, leaving 11 bases between them. Germline V gene data show CDR1 as SQVTM and CDR2 as ANQGSEA. CDR3 length: 12 residues. CDR3 sequence reads: CSAEQGSYEQYF. In nucleotides, the CDR3 is TGCAGCGCGGAACAGGGTTCCTACGAGCAGTACTTC.

This clone has a handful of counts. This chain connects TRBV15 to TRBJ1-5; D gene ambiguous. Germline V lookup: CDR1 LNHNV, CDR2 YYDKDF (reference sequence). The CDR3 contains 15 residues. Deletions cut 1 base from V and 3 bases from J, with 10 bases between. CDR3 DNA: TGTGCCACCAGCAGAGGCCGGGTTTTCAATCAGCCCCAGCATTTT. This gives the protein CATSRGRVFNQPQHF.

V usage is TRBV6-5 and J usage is TRBJ2-7, with 9 bases matching TRBD1. From germline, CDR1 is MNHEY and CDR2 SVGAGI. The CDR3 sequence is 14 residues long. Trimming took 8 bases from V and 5 from J; bases not matched to a gene: 10. CDR3 coding DNA: TGTGCCAGCTGCGGCCGACAGGGGGTGGACGAGCAGTACTTC. Its translation is CASCGRQGVDEQYF.

The chain employs TRBV9 and TRBJ2-7; 10 nucleotides agree with TRBD2. V dropped 3 bases and J dropped 4; count of bases not matched to a gene: 7. Germline values: CDR1 SGDLS, CDR2 YYNGEE. The CDR3 is 15 residues long. The CDR3 is CASSEAGGPQYEQYF. In DNA, the CDR3 is TGTGCCAGCAGCGAAGCGGGAGGGCCCCAGTACGAGCAGTACTTC.

The rearrangement links TRBV10-3 to TRBJ2-7; TRBD2 matches 12 bases. The length of the CDR3 is 15 residues. Germline assignment: CDR1 ENHRY and CDR2 SYGVKD. The ends lost 5 bases at V and 5 bases at J; junction bases unmatched: 7. In nucleotides, the CDR3 is TGTGCCATCAGTAGGACTAGCGGGACTTTCGACGAGCAGTACTTC. It encodes CAISRTSGTFDEQYF.

The chain uses TRBV11-2 and TRBJ2-3; 12 nucleotides line up with TRBD2. In germline, CDR1 is SGHAT, CDR2 FQNNGV. Trimming took 3 bases from V and 0 from J; bases not matched to a gene: 4. This CDR3 region has 17 residues. The CDR3 here is CASSFGLAGSSTDTQYF. The CDR3 bases are TGTGCCAGCAGCTTTGGACTAGCGGGAAGTAGCACAGATACGCAGTATTTT.

The V gene is TRBV11-1, the J gene TRBJ2-7; maybe TRBD2 (7 bases). The V end lost 5 bases, the J end lost 3 bases, and 20 bases lay between the germline ends. The CDR3 totals 16 residues. From germline, CDR1 is SGHAT and CDR2 FQDESV (reference sequence). CDR3 sequence (DNA): TGTGCCAGCAGCCTGGGGGGGGGCGGTACATTCTACGAGCAGTACTTC. Amino acids: CASSLGGGGTFYEQYF.

Only one count was recorded for this clone. The V and J genes are TRBV5-5 and TRBJ2-7; 9 bases are shared with TRBD2. V was clipped by 2 bases and J by 0 bases; unmatched bases: 6. The CDR3 length is 16 residues. Germline V gene lookup returns CDR1 SGHKS and CDR2 YYEKEE (reference sequence). The CDR3 loop reads CASSLVTSGISYEQYF. CDR3 DNA sequence: TGTGCCAGCAGCTTAGTGACTAGCGGAATCTCCTACGAGCAGTACTTC.

The genes are TRBV11-2 and TRBJ1-4; D uncertain. This CDR3 is built from 15 residues. The germline gives CDR1 SGHAT, CDR2 FQNNGV. The ends were cut back, 2 bases at V and 0 bases at J, with 7 bases in the middle. The CDR3 sequence: CASSLIGSTNEKLFF. The CDR3 DNA reads as TGTGCCAGCAGCTTAATCGGGTCAACTAATGAAAAACTGTTTTTT.

J is TRBJ2-1 and V is TRBV13; maybe TRBD2 (6 bases). Germline V gene data show CDR1 as PRHDT and CDR2 as FYEKMQ (reference sequence). This CDR3 has 16 residues. V was clipped by 4 bases and J by 5 bases, with 18 bases between them. The CDR3 spells CASSSWDSPGHNEQFF. For the CDR3, the DNA is TGTGCCAGCAGCTCCTGGGACTCTCCGGGTCACAATGAGCAGTTCTTC.

V and J are TRBV5-1 and TRBJ1-1; no reliable D call. Trimming shortened V by 3 bases and J by 0 bases, and 9 bases separated the two germline ends. The CDR3 has 14 residues. Germline assignment: CDR1 SGHRS and CDR2 YFSETQ. Here the CDR3 DNA reads TGCGCCAGCAGCTCGACAAGGATGAACACTGAAGCTTTCTTT. Translated, it gives CASSSTRMNTEAFF.

V usage is TRBV10-3 and J usage is TRBJ1-5; 7 bases match TRBD1. This CDR3 is built from 14 residues. The V segment lost 0 bases and the J segment 7 bases; nucleotides outside the gene matches: 3. Germline V CDR1 and CDR2: ENHRY, SYGVKD. Here the CDR3 reads CAISESGQRQPQHF. The CDR3 DNA reads as TGTGCCATCAGTGAGTCGGGACAGCGGCAGCCCCAGCATTTT.

The rearrangement joins TRBV6-1 to TRBJ2-7, with 8 bases that match TRBD1. Germline V gene data show CDR1 as MNHNS and CDR2 as SASEGT. There are 15 residues in the CDR3. The J segment lost 2 bases and the V segment lost 0 bases, leaving 3 bases of the junction unmatched. The CDR3 region has the DNA TGTGCCAGCAGTGAAGCCTGGACAGGGCCCTACGAGCAGTACTTC. It encodes CASSEAWTGPYEQYF.